Below, one T cell receptor beta chain is given with its context. The repertoire was sequenced with immunoSEQ multiplex PCR; TCRdb's copy has only in-frame clones and lacks some. In the table there are tens of thousands of clones, about 88% of which are singletons. The data were obtained in a study of T cell changes during pregnancy in multiple sclerosis. V was pared by 8 bases and J by 4 bases, with 5 bases of the junction left unmatched. The CDR3 extends over 12 amino acids. CDR1 and CDR2 (germline): GTSNPN, SVGIG (reference sequence). The sample was CD4+ T cells from peripheral blood mononuclear cells, taken in the second trimester of pregnancy. The receptor's source is a female donor with multiple sclerosis, enrolled in a pregnancy study. The gene calls are TRBV30 and TRBJ1-2, with 9 bases fitting TRBD1. This CDR3 reads CARGTGIYGYTF. The CDR3 DNA sequence: TGTGCCCGCGGGACAGGGATCTATGGCTACACCTTC.